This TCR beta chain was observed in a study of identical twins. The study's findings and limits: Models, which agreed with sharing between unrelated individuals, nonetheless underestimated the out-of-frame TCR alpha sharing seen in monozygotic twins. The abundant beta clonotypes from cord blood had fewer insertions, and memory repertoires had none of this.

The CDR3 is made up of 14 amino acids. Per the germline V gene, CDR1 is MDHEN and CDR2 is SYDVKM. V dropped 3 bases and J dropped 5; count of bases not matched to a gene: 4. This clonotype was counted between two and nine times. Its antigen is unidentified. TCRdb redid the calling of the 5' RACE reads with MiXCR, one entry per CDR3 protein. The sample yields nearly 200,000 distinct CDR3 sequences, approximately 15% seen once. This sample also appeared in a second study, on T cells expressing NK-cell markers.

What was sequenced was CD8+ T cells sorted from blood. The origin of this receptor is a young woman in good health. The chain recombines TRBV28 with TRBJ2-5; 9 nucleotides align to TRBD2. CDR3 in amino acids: CASSFAGGVETQYF. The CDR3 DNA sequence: TGTGCCAGCAGTTTTGCGGGGGGGGTTGAGACCCAGTACTTC.